Below, one T cell receptor beta chain is given with its context. The antigen is not known. The sample comes from a study of T-cell reconstitution after alpha-beta-depleted transplantation in children. Study-wide points: Several hundred rapidly expanded clones from non-depleted graft cells reportedly supplied alpha-beta T cells about two months post-transplant.

Unique molecular identifiers were used in preparing the TCRbeta library. Using its own MiXCR run on the PCR reads, TCRdb lists one record per CDR3 protein. Of some 460,000 distinct CDR3 sequences listed, 15% to 20% are singletons. The CDR3 contains 15 residues. Trimming cost V 0 bases and J 5 bases; bases outside gene matches: 5. Germline values: CDR1 LGHNA, CDR2 YSLEER. The sequences come from PBMCs, mostly from graft donor cells, collected 360 days after TCRalphabeta/CD19-depleted stem cell transplant. This clonotype originated in a boy under three years old who had a stem cell transplant for Wiskott-Aldrich syndrome, so the T cells may come from the graft donor. This chain joins TRBV4-3 and TRBJ2-5; TRBD2 aligns across 8 bases. CDR3 coding DNA: TGCGCCAGCAGCCAAGAGGGCGGGAGGTACGAGACCCAGTACTTC. Residues: CASSQEGGRYETQYF.